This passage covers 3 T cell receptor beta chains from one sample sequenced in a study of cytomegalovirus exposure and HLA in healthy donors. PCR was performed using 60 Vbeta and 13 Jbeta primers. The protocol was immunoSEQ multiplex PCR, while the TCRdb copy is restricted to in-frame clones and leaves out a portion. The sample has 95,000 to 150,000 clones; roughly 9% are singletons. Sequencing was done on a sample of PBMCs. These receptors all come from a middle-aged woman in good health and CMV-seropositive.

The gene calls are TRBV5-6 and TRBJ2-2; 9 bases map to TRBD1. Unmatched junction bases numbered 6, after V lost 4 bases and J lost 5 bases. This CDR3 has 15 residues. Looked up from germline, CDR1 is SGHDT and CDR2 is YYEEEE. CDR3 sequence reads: CASSVGQGKTGELFF. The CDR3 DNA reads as TGTGCCAGCAGCGTGGGACAGGGAAAAACCGGGGAGCTGTTTTTT.

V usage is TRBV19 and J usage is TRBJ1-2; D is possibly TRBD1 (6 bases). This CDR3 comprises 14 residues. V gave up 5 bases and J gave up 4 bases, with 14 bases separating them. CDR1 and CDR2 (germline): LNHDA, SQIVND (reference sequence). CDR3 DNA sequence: TGTGCCAGTAGTCCCCAGGGGTTCGGCTATGGCTACACCTTC. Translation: CASSPQGFGYGYTF.

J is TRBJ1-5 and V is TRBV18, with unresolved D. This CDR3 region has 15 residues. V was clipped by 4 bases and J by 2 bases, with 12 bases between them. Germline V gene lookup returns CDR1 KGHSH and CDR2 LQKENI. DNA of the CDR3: TGTGCCAGCTCACTAAACAACCAGGGCAATCAGCCCCAGCATTTT. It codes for CASSLNNQGNQPQHF.